Listed below are T cell receptor beta chains from one sample, sequenced in a study of cytomegalovirus exposure and HLA in healthy donors. Sequenced by immunoSEQ multiplex PCR; TCRdb stores in-frame clones only, minus some. The repertoire holds around 150,000 clones, with approximately 78% as singletons. Sequencing was carried out using PBMCs. These receptors were collected from a male donor in good health and CMV-seropositive. Both conserved end residues are part of each CDR3. Fields, in order: clone size, V gene, D gene, J gene, CDR3 protein, CDR3 DNA. The D gene is left open where the match is weak. Clone size is given for some rows only: seen once, a few or many times, or a class if the clone is expanded.

>NA|TRBV4-1|TRBD1|TRBJ2-1
CASSDPGQGASAKFF
TGCGCCAGCAGCGACCCGGGACAGGGGGCTAGTGCGAAGTTCTTC
>NA|TRBV7-5|NA|TRBJ1-5
CVRASTGPNQPQHF
TGTGTCAGGGCTTCGACAGGACCCAATCAGCCCCAGCATTTT
>NA|TRBV5-1|TRBD1|TRBJ2-1
CASSLLTGDNEQFF
TGCGCCAGCAGCTTGCTTACAGGGGACAATGAGCAGTTCTTC
>NA|TRBV5-6|NA|TRBJ1-6
CASSLRGSPLHF
TGTGCCAGCAGCCTACGGGGTTCACCCCTCCACTTT
>NA|TRBV19|NA|TRBJ2-7
CASFDPGQPYEQYF
TGTGCCAGTTTCGATCCGGGACAACCGTACGAGCAGTACTTC
>NA|TRBV5-1|NA|TRBJ2-1
CASSLVGDSSYNEQFF
TGCGCCAGCAGCTTGGTAGGGGATAGCTCCTACAATGAGCAGTTCTTC
>NA|TRBV7-2|TRBD1|TRBJ2-7
CASSFGTGVYEQYF
TGTGCCAGCAGCTTCGGGACAGGAGTCTACGAGCAGTACTTC
>NA|TRBV9|NA|TRBJ1-4
CASRRTDNEKLFF
TGTGCCAGCAGAAGGACAGACAATGAAAAACTGTTTTTT
>NA|TRBV2|TRBD1|TRBJ2-1
CASRDDRGSYNEQFF
TGTGCCAGCAGGGATGACAGGGGTTCCTACAATGAGCAGTTCTTC
>NA|TRBV9|NA|TRBJ1-5
CASSVGQSNQPQHF
TGTGCCAGCAGCGTAGGACAAAGCAATCAGCCCCAGCATTTT
>NA|TRBV7-2|NA|TRBJ2-2
CASSPGGVAVGITGELFF
TGTGCCAGCAGCCCAGGGGGAGTAGCGGTGGGAATCACCGGGGAGCTGTTTTTT
>NA|TRBV10-3|NA|TRBJ1-5
CAISQQGVSNQPQHF
TGTGCCATCAGCCAACAGGGAGTTAGCAATCAGCCCCAGCATTTT
>NA|TRBV4-1|NA|TRBJ1-2
CASSHPTRGSYGYTF
TGCGCCAGCAGCCACCCTACGAGGGGGAGCTATGGCTACACCTTC
>NA|TRBV30|NA|TRBJ1-5
CAWSVLPGPANQPQHF
TGTGCCTGGAGTGTACTCCCAGGCCCCGCCAATCAGCCCCAGCATTTT
>NA|TRBV27|NA|TRBJ2-1
CASSSPGDTGNEQFF
TGTGCCAGCAGTTCACCGGGGGATACGGGGAATGAGCAGTTCTTC
>NA|TRBV5-1|NA|TRBJ2-3
CASSLGGTTTDTQYF
TGCGCCAGCAGCTTGGGGGGCACAACCACAGATACGCAGTATTTT
>NA|TRBV7-8|NA|TRBJ1-2
CASSLGGNGYTF
TGTGCCAGCAGTTTGGGAGGGAATGGCTACACCTTC
>NA|TRBV11-3|NA|TRBJ2-7
CASSQGGQKYEQYF
TGTGCCAGCAGCCAGGGGGGACAGAAATACGAGCAGTACTTC
>NA|TRBV4-3|NA|TRBJ1-4
CASSQDIWGSGEKLFF
TGCGCCAGCAGCCAAGATATATGGGGCTCGGGTGAAAAACTGTTTTTT
>NA|TRBV9|NA|TRBJ1-2
CASSVGPGRGYTF
TGTGCCAGCAGCGTAGGCCCAGGGCGAGGCTACACCTTC
>NA|TRBV28|TRBD1|TRBJ2-2
CASRPPGQGLSTGELFF
TGTGCCAGCAGACCCCCGGGACAGGGGTTGAGCACCGGGGAGCTGTTTTTT
>NA|TRBV28|NA|TRBJ2-6
CASSLLGTGLEGANVLTF
TGTGCCAGCAGTTTATTGGGGACGGGACTGGAAGGGGCCAACGTCCTGACTTTC
>NA|TRBV4-3|NA|TRBJ1-1
CASSQDPVNTEAFF
TGCGCCAGCAGCCAAGATCCCGTGAACACTGAAGCTTTCTTT
>NA|TRBV10-1|NA|TRBJ1-1
CASSAARQTEAFF
TGCGCCAGCAGTGCGGCCCGACAGACCGAAGCTTTCTTT
>NA|TRBV5-1|NA|TRBJ2-2
CASSLDRPNTGELFF
TGCGCCAGCAGCTTGGACAGGCCGAACACCGGGGAGCTGTTTTTT
>once|TRBV4-1|NA|TRBJ2-3
CASSQAQGRTTDTQYF
TGCGCCAGCAGCCAAGCACAGGGGAGGACCACAGATACGCAGTATTTT
>NA|TRBV7-7|TRBD2|TRBJ2-3
CASSLGSAGDTDTQYF
TGTGCCAGCAGCTTAGGGTCTGCGGGAGACACAGATACGCAGTATTTT
>NA|TRBV11-2|NA|TRBJ1-4
CASSPLGAAREKLFF
TGTGCCAGCAGCCCCCTAGGGGCGGCGCGTGAAAAACTGTTTTTT
>NA|TRBV5-4|NA|TRBJ2-7
CASSFRGEQYF
TGTGCCAGCAGCTTTAGAGGGGAGCAGTACTTC
>once|TRBV6-1|NA|TRBJ1-5
CASSEFPGYSNQPQHF
TGTGCCAGCAGTGAATTTCCGGGTTATAGCAATCAGCCCCAGCATTTT
>NA|TRBV27|TRBD1|TRBJ1-1
CASIGQGGYTEAFF
TGTGCCAGCATCGGACAGGGGGGGTACACTGAAGCTTTCTTT
>NA|TRBV27|TRBD2|TRBJ2-1
CASSLKRGDNEQFF
TGTGCCAGCAGTTTAAAGCGGGGGGACAATGAGCAGTTCTTC
>NA|TRBV20-1|NA|TRBJ2-1
CSAPLYNEQFF
TGCAGTGCTCCCTTATACAATGAGCAGTTCTTC
>NA|TRBV19|NA|TRBJ1-1
CASRDLSPGNTEAFF
TGTGCCAGTAGAGATTTATCTCCAGGGAACACTGAAGCTTTCTTT
>NA|TRBV7-2|NA|TRBJ1-1
CASSLDQGTEAFF
TGTGCCAGCAGCTTAGACCAGGGGACTGAAGCTTTCTTT
>NA|TRBV19|TRBD2|TRBJ2-5
CASSSPPSGTGETQYF
TGTGCCAGTAGTTCACCCCCTAGCGGGACGGGAGAGACCCAGTACTTC
>NA|TRBV9|TRBD2|TRBJ2-5
CASSVGASGGSETQYF
TGTGCCAGCAGCGTAGGGGCTAGCGGGGGTTCCGAGACCCAGTACTTC
>few|TRBV4-1|TRBD2|TRBJ2-3
CASSGRTSGSTDTQYF
TGCGCCAGCAGCGGACGGACTAGCGGGAGCACAGATACGCAGTATTTT
>NA|TRBV19|TRBD1|TRBJ1-5
CASRPDRELNQPQHF
TGTGCCAGTAGACCCGACAGGGAATTAAATCAGCCCCAGCATTTT
>NA|TRBV18|NA|TRBJ1-4
CASSLQRGEEKLFF
TGTGCCAGCTCACTCCAACGGGGAGAGGAAAAACTGTTTTTT
>NA|TRBV27|NA|TRBJ2-2
CASSFIARNTGELFF
TGTGCCAGCAGTTTTATTGCCAGGAACACCGGGGAGCTGTTTTTT
>NA|TRBV7-2|NA|TRBJ1-2
CASSSTNYGYTF
TGTGCCAGCAGCTCCACTAACTATGGCTACACCTTC
>once|TRBV18|NA|TRBJ2-3
CASSPPQGTSTDTQYF
TGTGCCAGCTCACCACCCCAGGGGACAAGCACAGATACGCAGTATTTT
>NA|TRBV9|NA|TRBJ1-6
CASSRTSGRYNSPLHF
TGTGCCAGCAGCCGTACATCAGGGCGCTATAATTCACCCCTCCACTTT
>NA|TRBV5-6|NA|TRBJ1-5
CASSLGGRNQPQHF
TGTGCCAGCAGCTTGGGAGGCCGCAATCAGCCCCAGCATTTT